The clone carrying this TCR beta chain was picked up a small number of times. Sample-barcoded 5' priming and a J-beta primer mix drove a second PCR of roughly 6 to 12 cycles. Using its own MiXCR run on the 5' RACE reads, TCRdb lists one record per CDR3 protein. The table lists 910,000 or so distinct CDR3 sequences, just over 50% of them singletons. This specimen comes from a study of blood T cells in healthy people across ages. Those donating, healthy Caucasian individuals from Russia, were aged about 6 to 90. Sequencing was carried out using blood. The receptor was isolated from a woman aged 60 to 75 in good health.

The CDR3, as DNA: TGCGCCAGCAGCCGGGCTCTAGCGGGAAGCACAGATACGCAGTATTTT. Amino acids: CASSRALAGSTDTQYF. The chain combines TRBV4-1 with TRBJ2-3; 9 bases fit TRBD2. The CDR3 runs 16 residues. The V segment lost 4 bases and the J segment 0 bases; nucleotides outside the gene matches: 5. Germline values: CDR1 MGHRA, CDR2 YSYEKL.